Listed below are T cell receptor beta chains from one sample, sequenced in a study of blood T cell repertoires in COVID-19. The data were produced by immunoSEQ multiplex PCR, yet TCRdb's version contains in-frame clones alone and is incomplete. This table has roughly 250,000 clones, roughly 88% appearing once. Source material: PBMCs or T cells enriched from blood (not recorded which). Receptors were obtained from a woman under 40 who had recovered from COVID-19. Each CDR3 is given with its conserved first and last residue. Fields, in order: V gene, CDR3 length, D gene, J gene, clone size, CDR3 DNA, CDR3 protein. D genes are given only for firm matches. Rows give clone size only sometimes, using once, few, many, or a class for an expanded clone.

TRBV7-9,13,NA,TRBJ1-3,NA,TGTGCCAGCAGCCCTGGGGGGGGAAACACCATATATTTT,CASSPGGGNTIYF
TRBV5-1,14,NA,TRBJ2-7,NA,TGCGCCAGCAGCCTGACGACAGTCTCCTACGAGCAGTACTTC,CASSLTTVSYEQYF
TRBV6-5,16,TRBD2,TRBJ2-3,NA,TGTGCCAGCAGTTACGAAGCGGGGGGTAGCACAGATACGCAGTATTTT,CASSYEAGGSTDTQYF
TRBV19,16,NA,TRBJ1-6,NA,TGTGCCAGTAGTATAAGCGTGGGGAGCAAGAATTCACCCCTCCACTTT,CASSISVGSKNSPLHF
TRBV7-2,17,TRBD1,TRBJ2-5,NA,TGTGCCAGCAGCTTAGTACGTGGGACAGGGCGAGGGGAGACCCAGTACTTC,CASSLVRGTGRGETQYF
TRBV27,12,NA,TRBJ2-7,NA,TGTGCCAGCAGTTTAATCGGAGGCGAGCAGTACTTC,CASSLIGGEQYF
TRBV10-1,12,NA,TRBJ1-2,few,TGCGCCAGCAGTGGAGGGGGAAATGGCTACACCTTC,CASSGGGNGYTF
TRBV4-1,17,NA,TRBJ1-1,NA,TGCGCCAGCAGCCAAGGTTCCGGGTTACGGTCGAACACTGAAGCTTTCTTT,CASSQGSGLRSNTEAFF
TRBV28,15,TRBD1,TRBJ1-5,NA,TGTGCCAGCAGTTTCCCGGACAGGGTTAATCAGCCCCAGCATTTT,CASSFPDRVNQPQHF
TRBV27,13,NA,TRBJ1-1,NA,TGTGCTTCCCAGAGGCAGGGGAACACTGAAGCTTTCTTT,CASQRQGNTEAFF
TRBV7-6,17,TRBD2,TRBJ2-3,NA,TGTGCCAGCAGCCGCCTACGGACTAGCGGGGAGTTTGATACGCAGTATTTT,CASSRLRTSGEFDTQYF
TRBV3-1/TRBV3-2,12,NA,TRBJ2-7,few,TGTGCCAGCAGCCACAGGGGCTACGAGCAGTACTTC,CASSHRGYEQYF
TRBV6-1,18,TRBD2,TRBJ2-3,NA,TGTGCCAGCAGTGAATTTTGGCTGGCGGGAGATGGTACAGATACGCAGTATTTT,CASSEFWLAGDGTDTQYF
TRBV11-2,15,TRBD1,TRBJ1-4,NA,TGTGCCAGCAGCTTAGCCGGGACAGGGAATGAAAAACTGTTTTTT,CASSLAGTGNEKLFF
TRBV11-3,18,TRBD1,TRBJ2-1,NA,TGTGCCAGCAGCTTAGGGAGTACAGGGGCTAGCTCCTACAATGAGCAGTTCTTC,CASSLGSTGASSYNEQFF